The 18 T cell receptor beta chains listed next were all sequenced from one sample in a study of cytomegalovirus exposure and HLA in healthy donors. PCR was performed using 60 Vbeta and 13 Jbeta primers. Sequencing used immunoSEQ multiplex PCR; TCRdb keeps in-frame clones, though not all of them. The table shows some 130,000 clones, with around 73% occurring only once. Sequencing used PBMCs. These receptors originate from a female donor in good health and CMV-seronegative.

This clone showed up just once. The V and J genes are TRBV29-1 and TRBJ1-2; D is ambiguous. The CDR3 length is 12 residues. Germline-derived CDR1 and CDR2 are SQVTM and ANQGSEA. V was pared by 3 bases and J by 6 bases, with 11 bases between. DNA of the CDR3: TGCAGCGTTGAGGGGTACGGGGATGGCTACACCTTC. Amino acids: CSVEGYGDGYTF.

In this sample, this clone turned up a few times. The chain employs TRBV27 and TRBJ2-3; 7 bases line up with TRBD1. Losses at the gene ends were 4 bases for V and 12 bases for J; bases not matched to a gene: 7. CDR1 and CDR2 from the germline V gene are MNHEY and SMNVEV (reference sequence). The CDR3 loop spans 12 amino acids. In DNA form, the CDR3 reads TGTGCCAGCAGTTCCCACGGGACAGCTCAGTATTTT. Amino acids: CASSSHGTAQYF.

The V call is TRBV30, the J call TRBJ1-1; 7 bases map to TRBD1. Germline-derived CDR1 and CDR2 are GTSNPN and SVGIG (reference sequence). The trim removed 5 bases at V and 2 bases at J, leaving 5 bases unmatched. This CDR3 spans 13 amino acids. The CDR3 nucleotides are TGTGCCTGGGGGGACAGCTCAAACACTGAAGCTTTCTTT. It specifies CAWGDSSNTEAFF. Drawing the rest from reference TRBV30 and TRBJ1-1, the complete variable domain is SQTIHQWPATLVQPVGSPLSLECTVEGTSNPNLYWYRQAAGRGLQLLFYSVGIGQISSEVPQNLSASRPQDRQFILSSKKLLLSDSGFYLCAWGDSSNTEAFFGQGTRLTVV.

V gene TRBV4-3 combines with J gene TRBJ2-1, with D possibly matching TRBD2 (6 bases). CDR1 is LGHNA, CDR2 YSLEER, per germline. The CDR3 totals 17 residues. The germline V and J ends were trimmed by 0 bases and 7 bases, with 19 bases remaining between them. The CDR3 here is CASSQEPGVLWKNEQFF. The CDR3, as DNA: TGCGCCAGCAGCCAAGAACCGGGGGTACTGTGGAAAAATGAGCAGTTCTTC.

The CDR3 sequence: CASSLAGAHYSDEQFF. The CDR3 DNA is TGTGCCAGCAGCTTAGCGGGAGCCCATTACAGTGATGAGCAGTTCTTC. The chain is built from TRBV7-2 and TRBJ2-1; tentative D call: TRBD2 (5 bases). The V end was cut by 0 bases, the J end by 8 bases, with 17 bases between. The CDR3 has 16 amino acids. Germline CDR1 and CDR2: SGHTA and FQGNSA.

The CDR3 spells CASRPNLDRPQETQYF. CDR3 coding DNA: TGTGCCAGCAGACCCAACCTGGACAGGCCTCAAGAGACCCAGTACTTC. The rearrangement uses TRBV2 and TRBJ2-5; 7 nucleotides line up with TRBD1. The CDR3 spans 16 residues. The V and J ends lost 6 bases and 2 bases, in that order; junction bases with no gene match: 12. Per the germline V gene, CDR1 is SNHLY and CDR2 is FYNNEI.

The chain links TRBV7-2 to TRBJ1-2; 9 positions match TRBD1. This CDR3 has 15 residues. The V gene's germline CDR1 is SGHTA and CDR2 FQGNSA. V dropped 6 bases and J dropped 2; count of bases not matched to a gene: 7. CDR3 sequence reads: CASRSSTGGNYGYTF. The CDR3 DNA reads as TGTGCCAGCAGATCGAGTACAGGGGGCAACTATGGCTACACCTTC.

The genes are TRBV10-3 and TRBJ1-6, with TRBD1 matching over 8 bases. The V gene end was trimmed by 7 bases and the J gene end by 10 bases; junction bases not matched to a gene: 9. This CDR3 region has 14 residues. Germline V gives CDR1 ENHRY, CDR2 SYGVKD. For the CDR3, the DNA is TGTGCCATCACCCAGGACAGGGACGGGTCACCCCTCCACTTT. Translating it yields CAITQDRDGSPLHF.

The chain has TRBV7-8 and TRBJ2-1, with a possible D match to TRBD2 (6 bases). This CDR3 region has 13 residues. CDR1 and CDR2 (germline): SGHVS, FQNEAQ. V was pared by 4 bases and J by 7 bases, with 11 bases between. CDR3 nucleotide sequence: TGTGCCAGCAGCTCTCTTGGGGGGAATGAGCAGTTCTTC. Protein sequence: CASSSLGGNEQFF.

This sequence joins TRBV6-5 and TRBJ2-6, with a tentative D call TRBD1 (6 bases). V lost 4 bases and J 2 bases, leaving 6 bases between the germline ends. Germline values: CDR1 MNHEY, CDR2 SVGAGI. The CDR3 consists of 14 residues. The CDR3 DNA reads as TGTGCCAGCAGTTGGACAGCTGGGGCCAACGTCCTGACTTTC. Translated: CASSWTAGANVLTF.

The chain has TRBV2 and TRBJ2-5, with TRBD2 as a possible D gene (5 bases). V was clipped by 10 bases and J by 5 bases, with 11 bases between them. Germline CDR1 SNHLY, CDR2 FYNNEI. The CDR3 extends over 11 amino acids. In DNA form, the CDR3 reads TGTGCCACACCCCGGGGTGAGACCCAGTACTTC. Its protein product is CATPRGETQYF. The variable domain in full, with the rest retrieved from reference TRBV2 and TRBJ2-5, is EPEVTQTPSHQVTQMGQEVILRCVPISNHLYFYWYRQILGQKVEFLVSFYNNEISEKSEIFDDQFSVERPDGSNFTLKIRSTKLEDSAMYFCATPRGETQYFGPGTRLLVL.

CDR3 protein: CASSPGDISKNTQYF. CDR3 nucleotide sequence: TGTGCCAGCAGCCCCGGGGACATCTCCAAGAACACCCAGTACTTC. This chain links TRBV7-7 with TRBJ2-5; D is possibly TRBD1 (6 bases). Per the germline V gene, CDR1 is SSHAT and CDR2 is FNYEAQ (reference sequence). V was pared by 5 bases and J by 8 bases, with 21 bases between. The CDR3 contains 15 residues.

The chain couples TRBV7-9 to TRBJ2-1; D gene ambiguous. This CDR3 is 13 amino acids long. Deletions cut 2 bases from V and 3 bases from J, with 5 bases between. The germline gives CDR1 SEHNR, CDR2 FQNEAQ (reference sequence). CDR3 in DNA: TGTGCCAGCAGCTTAACAGTCTACAATGAGCAGTTCTTC. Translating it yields CASSLTVYNEQFF. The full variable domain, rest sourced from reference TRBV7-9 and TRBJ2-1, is DTGVSQNPRHKITKRGQNVTFRCDPISEHNRLYWYRQTLGQGPEFLTYFQNEAQLEKSRLLSDRFSAERPKGSFSTLEIQRTEQGDSAMYLCASSLTVYNEQFFGPGTRLTVL.

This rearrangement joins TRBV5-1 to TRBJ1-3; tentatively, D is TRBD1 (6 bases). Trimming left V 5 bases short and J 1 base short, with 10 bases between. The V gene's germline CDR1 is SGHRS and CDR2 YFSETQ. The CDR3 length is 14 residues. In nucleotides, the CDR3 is TGCGCCAGCAGGTCTACAGGGTCTGGAAACACCATATATTTT. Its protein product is CASRSTGSGNTIYF.

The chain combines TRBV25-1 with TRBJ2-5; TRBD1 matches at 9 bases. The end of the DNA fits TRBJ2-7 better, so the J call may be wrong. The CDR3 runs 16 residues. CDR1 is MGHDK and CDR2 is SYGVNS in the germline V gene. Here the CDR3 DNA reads TGTGCCAGCAGTGAGTGGGGGACAGGGCGGACCTACGAGCAGTACTTC. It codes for CASSEWGTGRTYEQYF.

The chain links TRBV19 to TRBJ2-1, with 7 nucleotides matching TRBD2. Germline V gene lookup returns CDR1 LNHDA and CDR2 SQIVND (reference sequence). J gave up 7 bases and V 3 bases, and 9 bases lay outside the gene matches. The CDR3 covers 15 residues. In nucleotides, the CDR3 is TGTGCCAGTAGTATTTCGGGCCTAGCGGTAAATGAGCAGTTCTTC. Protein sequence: CASSISGLAVNEQFF.

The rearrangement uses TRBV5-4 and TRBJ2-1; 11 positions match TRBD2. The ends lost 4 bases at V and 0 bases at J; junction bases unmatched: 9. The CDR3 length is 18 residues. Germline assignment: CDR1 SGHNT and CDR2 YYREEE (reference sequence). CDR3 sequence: CASSAGTSGRSSYNEQFF. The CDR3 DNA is TGTGCCAGCAGCGCCGGGACTAGCGGCAGAAGCTCCTACAATGAGCAGTTCTTC. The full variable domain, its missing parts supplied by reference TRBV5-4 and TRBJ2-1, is ETGVTQSPTHLIKTRGQQVTLRCSSQSGHNTVSWYQQALGQGPQFIFQYYREEENGRGNFPPRFSGLQFPNYSSELNVNALELDDSALYLCASSAGTSGRSSYNEQFFGPGTRLTVL.

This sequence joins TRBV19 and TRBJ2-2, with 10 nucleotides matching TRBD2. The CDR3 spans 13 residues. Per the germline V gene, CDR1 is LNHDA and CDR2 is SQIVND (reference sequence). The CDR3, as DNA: TGTGCTACCATAGCGGGAGGCACCGGGGAGCTGTTTTTT. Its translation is CATIAGGTGELFF. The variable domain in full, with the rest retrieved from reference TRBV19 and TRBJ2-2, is DGGITQSPKYLFRKEGQNVTLSCEQNLNHDAMYWYRQDPGQGLRLIYYSQIVNDFQKGDIAEGYSVSREKKESFPLTVTSAQKNPTAFYLCATIAGGTGELFFGEGSRLTVL.